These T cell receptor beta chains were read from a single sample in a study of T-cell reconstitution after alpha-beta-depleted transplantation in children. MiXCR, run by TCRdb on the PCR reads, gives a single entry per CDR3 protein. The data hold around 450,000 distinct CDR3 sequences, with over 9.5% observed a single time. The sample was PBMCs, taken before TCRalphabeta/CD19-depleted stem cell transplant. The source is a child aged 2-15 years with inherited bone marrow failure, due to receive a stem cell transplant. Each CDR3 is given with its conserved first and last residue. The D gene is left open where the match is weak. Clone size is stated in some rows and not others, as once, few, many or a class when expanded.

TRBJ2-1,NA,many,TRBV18,CASSPLRLATYNEQFF,TGTGCCAGCTCACCACTCAGGCTAGCGACCTACAATGAGCAGTTCTTC
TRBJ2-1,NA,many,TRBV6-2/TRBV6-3,CASSYTARNEQFF,TGTGCCAGCAGTTATACTGCACGGAATGAGCAGTTCTTC
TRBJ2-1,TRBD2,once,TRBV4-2,CASSRIAGGSYNEQFF,TGTGCCAGCAGTCGAATAGCGGGGGGGTCCTACAATGAGCAGTTCTTC
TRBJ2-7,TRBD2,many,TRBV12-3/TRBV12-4,CASRPTSGYEQYF,TGTGCCAGCAGACCGACTAGCGGCTACGAGCAGTACTTC
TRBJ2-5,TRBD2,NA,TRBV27,CASSSSSGRYQETQYF,TGTGCCAGCAGTTCCTCTAGCGGGAGGTACCAAGAGACCCAGTACTTC
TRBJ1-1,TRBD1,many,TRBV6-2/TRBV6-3,CASSHRGRRTEAFF,TGTGCCAGCAGCCACAGGGGGAGAAGGACTGAAGCTTTCTTT
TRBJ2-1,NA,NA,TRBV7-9,CASSLGLGPRGTFSYNDQFF,TGTGCCAGCAGCTTAGGTTTGGGGCCGCGAGGAACATTCTCCTACAATGACCAGTTCTTC
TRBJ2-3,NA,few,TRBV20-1,CSASSGSTDTQYF,TGCAGTGCTTCCAGCGGGAGCACAGATACGCAGTATTTT
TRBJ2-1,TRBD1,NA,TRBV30,CAWSGQGPGGEQFF,TGTGCCTGGAGTGGGCAGGGGCCAGGGGGTGAGCAGTTCTTC
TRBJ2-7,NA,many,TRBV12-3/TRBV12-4,CASSLTRYEQYF,TGTGCCAGCAGTTTGACCCGGTACGAGCAGTACTTC
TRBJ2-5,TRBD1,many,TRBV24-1,CATSDADRGRGYQETQYF,TGTGCCACCAGTGATGCGGACAGGGGGAGGGGGTACCAAGAGACCCAGTACTTC
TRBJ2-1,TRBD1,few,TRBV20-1,CSARPGTGNYNEQFF,TGCAGTGCTCGCCCCGGGACAGGGAATTACAATGAGCAGTTCTTC
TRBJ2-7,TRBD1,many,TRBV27,CASSLGQGAWEQYF,TGTGCCAGCAGTTTAGGACAGGGGGCGTGGGAGCAGTACTTC
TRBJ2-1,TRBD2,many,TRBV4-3,CASSQGFPSGLNEQFF,TGCGCCAGCAGCCAAGGGTTTCCTAGCGGCTTGAATGAGCAGTTCTTC
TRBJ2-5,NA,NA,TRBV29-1,CSVDGRGGTQYF,TGCAGCGTTGACGGCAGGGGGGGGACCCAGTACTTC
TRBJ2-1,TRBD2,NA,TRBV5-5,CASSLEISGSGTNEQFF,TGTGCCAGCAGCTTGGAAATCAGTGGTAGCGGGACTAATGAGCAGTTCTTC
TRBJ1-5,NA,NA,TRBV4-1,CASSQVPQGGFQPQHF,TGCGCCAGCAGCCAAGTTCCTCAGGGAGGATTTCAGCCCCAGCATTTT
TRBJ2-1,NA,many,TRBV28,CASSFLRVYNEQFF,TGTGCCAGTAGTTTTCTACGGGTGTACAATGAGCAGTTCTTC
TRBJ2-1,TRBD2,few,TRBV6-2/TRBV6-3,CASKGREGYNEQFF,TGTGCCAGCAAGGGGCGGGAGGGGTACAATGAGCAGTTCTTC
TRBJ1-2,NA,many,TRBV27,CASRLTQGYYLDGYTF,TGTGCCAGCAGACTAACACAGGGCTATTATCTTGATGGCTACACCTTC
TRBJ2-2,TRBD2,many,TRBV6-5,CASSYGEGTGELFF,TGTGCCAGCAGTTACGGGGAGGGGACCGGGGAGCTGTTTTTT
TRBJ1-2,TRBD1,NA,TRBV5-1,CASSFSGTGGLGDYGCTF,TGCGCCAGCAGCTTCTCCGGGACAGGGGGCTTGGGTGACTATGGCTGCACCTTC
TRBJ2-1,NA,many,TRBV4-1,CASSHNLWADHNEQFF,TGCGCCAGCAGCCATAATTTGTGGGCGGACCACAATGAGCAGTTCTTC
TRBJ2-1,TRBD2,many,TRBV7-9,CASSSGLGSLGEQFF,TGTGCCAGCAGCTCAGGACTAGGGTCGCTCGGTGAGCAGTTCTTC
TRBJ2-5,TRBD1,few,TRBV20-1,CSASNRGGETQYF,TGCAGTGCTAGTAACAGGGGTGGGGAGACCCAGTACTTC
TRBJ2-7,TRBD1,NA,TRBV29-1,CSVEDLGTGRTYEQYF,TGCAGCGTTGAAGATTTAGGGACAGGGAGAACCTACGAGCAGTACTTC
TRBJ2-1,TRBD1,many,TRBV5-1,CASSATGTGAYNEQFF,TGCGCCAGCAGCGCAACCGGGACAGGGGCCTACAATGAGCAGTTCTTC
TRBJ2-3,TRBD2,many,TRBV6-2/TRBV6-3,CASSYSMTSGSPDTQYF,TGTGCCAGCAGTTACTCGATGACTAGCGGGAGCCCAGATACGCAGTATTTT
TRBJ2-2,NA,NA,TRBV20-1,CSVATPNTGELFF,TGCAGTGTCGCGACTCCTAACACCGGGGAGCTGTTTTTT
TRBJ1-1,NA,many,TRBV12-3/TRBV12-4,CASSFKQGTEAFF,TGTGCCAGCAGTTTTAAGCAGGGCACTGAAGCTTTCTTT
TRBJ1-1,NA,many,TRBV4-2,CASSQDAGMNTEAFF,TGTGCCAGCAGCCAAGATGCGGGCATGAACACTGAAGCTTTCTTT
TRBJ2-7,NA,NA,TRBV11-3,CASRSGLYYEQYF,TGTGCCAGCAGATCGGGGCTCTACTACGAGCAGTACTTC
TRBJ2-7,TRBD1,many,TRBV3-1,CASSQDRGGSFSYEQYF,TGTGCCAGCAGCCAAGATAGAGGGGGCAGCTTCTCCTACGAGCAGTACTTC
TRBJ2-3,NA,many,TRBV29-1,CSGESGTTDTQYF,TGCAGCGGGGAATCTGGCACCACAGATACGCAGTATTTT
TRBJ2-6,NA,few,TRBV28,CASGRTDGANVLTF,TGTGCCAGCGGAAGGACTGATGGGGCCAACGTCCTGACTTTC
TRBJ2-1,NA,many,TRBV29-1,CSVDLRGASSYNEQFF,TGCAGCGTCGACCTGAGGGGGGCGAGCTCCTACAATGAGCAGTTCTTC
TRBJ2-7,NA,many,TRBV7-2,CASSPQTAVPSYEQYF,TGTGCCAGCAGCCCCCAGACCGCGGTCCCATCCTACGAGCAGTACTTC
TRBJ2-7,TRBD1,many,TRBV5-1,CASSLKGQGFHEQYF,TGCGCCAGCAGCCTAAAGGGACAGGGGTTCCACGAGCAGTACTTC
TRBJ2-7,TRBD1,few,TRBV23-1,CASSHLPDRDGHEQYF,TGCGCCAGCAGTCACCTCCCAGACAGGGATGGGCACGAGCAGTACTTC
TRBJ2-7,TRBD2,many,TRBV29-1,CSVMTSGSAYEQYF,TGCAGCGTTATGACTAGCGGATCAGCCTACGAGCAGTACTTC
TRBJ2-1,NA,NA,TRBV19,CASSIVTDEQFF,TGTGCCAGTAGTATAGTAACCGATGAGCAGTTCTTC
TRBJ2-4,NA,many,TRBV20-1,CSAKGWDIQYF,TGCAGTGCAAAGGGCTGGGACATTCAGTACTTC
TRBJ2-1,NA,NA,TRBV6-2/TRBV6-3,CAARRRSGNEQFF,TGTGCCGCGAGGAGAAGGTCTGGGAATGAGCAGTTCTTC
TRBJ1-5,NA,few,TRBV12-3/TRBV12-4,CASSAGRVEYPQPQHF,TGTGCCAGCAGCGCCGGCAGGGTTGAGTACCCACAGCCCCAGCATTTT
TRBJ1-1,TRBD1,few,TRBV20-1,CRMGQGGTEAFF,TGCAGGATGGGACAGGGTGGAACTGAAGCTTTCTTT
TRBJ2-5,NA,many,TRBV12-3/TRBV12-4,CASSPRDAYQETQYF,TGTGCCAGCAGTCCCCGGGACGCTTACCAAGAGACCCAGTACTTC
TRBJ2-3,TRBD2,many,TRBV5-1,CASSSRTSGSSADTQYF,TGCGCCAGCAGCTCCCGGACTAGCGGGAGTAGCGCAGATACGCAGTATTTT
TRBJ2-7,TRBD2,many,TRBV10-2,CASGDYDYEQYF,TGCGCCAGCGGGGACTACGACTACGAGCAGTACTTC
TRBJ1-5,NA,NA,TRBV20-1,CSAAQGGTGIQPQHF,TGCAGTGCAGCACAGGGTGGGACGGGTATTCAGCCCCAGCATTTT
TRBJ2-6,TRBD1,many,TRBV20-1,CSARQGASGANVLTF,TGCAGTGCTAGGCAGGGGGCTTCTGGGGCCAACGTCCTGACTTTC
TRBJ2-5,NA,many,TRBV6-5,CASSFLSTGERETQYF,TGTGCCAGCAGTTTCCTTTCAACGGGAGAACGAGAGACCCAGTACTTC
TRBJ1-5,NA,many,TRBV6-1,CASSDRRGRSNQPQHF,TGTGCCAGCAGTGACCGTCGGGGTCGTAGCAATCAGCCCCAGCATTTT
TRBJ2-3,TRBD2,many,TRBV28,CASSLRTSTTMGDTQYF,TGTGCCAGCAGTTTGAGGACTAGCACCACGATGGGAGATACGCAGTATTTT
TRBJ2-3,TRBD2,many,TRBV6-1,CAKGGRLLWADTQYF,TGTGCAAAGGGAGGGAGGCTCCTTTGGGCAGATACGCAGTATTTT
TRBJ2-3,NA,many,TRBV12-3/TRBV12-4,CASKNSGAGTDTQYF,TGTGCCAGCAAGAATTCAGGGGCAGGCACAGATACGCAGTATTTT